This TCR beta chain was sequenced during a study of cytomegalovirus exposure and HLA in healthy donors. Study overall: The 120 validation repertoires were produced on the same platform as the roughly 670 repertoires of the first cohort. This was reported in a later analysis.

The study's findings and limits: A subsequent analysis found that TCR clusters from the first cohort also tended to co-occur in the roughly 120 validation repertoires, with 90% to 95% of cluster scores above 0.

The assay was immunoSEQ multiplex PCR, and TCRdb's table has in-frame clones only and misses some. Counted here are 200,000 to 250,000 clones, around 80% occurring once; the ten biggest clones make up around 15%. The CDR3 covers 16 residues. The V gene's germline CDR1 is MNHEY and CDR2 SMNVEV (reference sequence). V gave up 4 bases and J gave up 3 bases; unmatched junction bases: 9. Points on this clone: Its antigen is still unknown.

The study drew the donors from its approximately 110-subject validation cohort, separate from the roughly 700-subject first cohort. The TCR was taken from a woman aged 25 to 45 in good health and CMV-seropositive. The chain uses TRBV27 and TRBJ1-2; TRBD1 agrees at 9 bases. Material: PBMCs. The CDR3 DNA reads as TGTGCCAGCAGTTCACACAGGGGGCGGGCGGACTATGGCTACACCTTC. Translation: CASSSHRGRADYGYTF.